This TCR beta chain came from a study of T cells after yellow fever vaccination. Regarding the study as a whole: Post-booster samples contained most primary-vaccination clones (about 95% CD4, almost 90% CD8).

Regarding this clonotype: Its antigen is currently unknown.

As TCR cDNA was made by 5'RACE template switching, a universal primer site and UMIs were added. Each CDR3 protein is one row after TCRdb ran MiXCR on the 5' RACE reads. The sample records some 500,000 distinct CDR3 sequences, approximately 13% being singletons. The TCR sequence derives from a man aged 25 to 45 who received the YFV17D yellow fever vaccine. Material: PBMCs, obtained on the day of the yellow fever booster vaccination.

This CDR3 reads CASSLGNRDTQYF. In DNA form, the CDR3 reads TGTGCCAGCAGCTTAGGCAATCGAGATACGCAGTATTTT. The V call is TRBV7-6, the J call TRBJ2-3; D is ambiguous. Trimming took off 1 base at V and 5 bases at J, with 7 bases between the two ends. The CDR3 length is 13 residues. Germline V gene data show CDR1 as SGHVS and CDR2 as FNYEAQ.